What follows are 5 T cell receptor beta chains derived from one specimen sequenced in a study of T cell changes during pregnancy in multiple sclerosis. Using immunoSEQ multiplex PCR, the repertoire was profiled, and TCRdb retains in-frame clones only, with some absent. This table has tens of thousands of clones, 80% to 95% appearing once. The material sequenced was peripheral blood, taken in the first trimester of pregnancy. Receptors were obtained from a female donor with multiple sclerosis, enrolled in a pregnancy study.

The chain uses TRBV4-1 and TRBJ2-6, with D perhaps matching TRBD1 (5 bases). The V end lost 1 base, the J end lost 0 bases, and 10 bases lay between the germline ends. The CDR3 is 17 residues long. The germline V gene has CDR1 MGHRA and CDR2 YSYEKL. The CDR3 DNA follows: TGCGCCAGCAGCCAAGGGGGCGCCTTCTCTGGGGCCAACGTCCTGACTTTC. Residues: CASSQGGAFSGANVLTF.

The rearrangement links TRBV15 to TRBJ2-1, with D perhaps TRBD1 (8 bases). CDR1 is LNHNV and CDR2 is YYDKDF in the germline V gene (reference sequence). The CDR3 has 16 amino acids. Trimming took off 1 base at V and 2 bases at J, with 12 bases between the two ends. The chain's CDR3 is CATSRATGGAYNEQFF. The CDR3 coding sequence is TGTGCCACCAGCAGAGCTACAGGGGGGGCCTACAATGAGCAGTTCTTC.

J is TRBJ2-1 and V is TRBV6-5; tentatively, D is TRBD1 (7 bases). CDR3 length: 14 residues. Trimming took 6 bases from V and 6 from J, leaving 15 bases between them. The germline CDR1 and CDR2 sequences are MNHEY and SVGAGI. Here the CDR3 DNA reads TGTGCCAGCAGGATTACAGGGGAGGCCAATGAGCAGTTCTTC. This translates into CASRITGEANEQFF.

The chain couples TRBV11-2 to TRBJ2-7; a possible D gene is TRBD1 (7 bases). The CDR3 loop spans 12 amino acids. In germline, CDR1 is SGHAT, CDR2 FQNNGV. With 8 bases removed from V and 3 bases from J, the gap between germline ends came to 11 bases. The CDR3 bases are TGTGCCAGCTCAGGGGGGATCTACGAGCAGTACTTC. It codes for CASSGGIYEQYF.

The V and J genes are TRBV5-6 and TRBJ2-7; D is perhaps TRBD2 (6 bases). V was clipped by 4 bases and J by 0 bases, with 14 bases between them. The CDR3 covers 15 residues. Germline lookup yields CDR1 SGHDT and CDR2 YYEEEE. The DNA for the CDR3 is TGTGCCAGCAGCGGAGCGAGGGACTCCTCCTACGAGCAGTACTTC. This codes for CASSGARDSSYEQYF.